The rows below give T cell receptor beta chains drawn from one sample of a study of early T cells in non-severe SARS-CoV-2 infection. TCRdb fed the 5' RACE reads into MiXCR, producing one record per CDR3 protein. The sample yields 100,000 to 120,000 distinct CDR3 sequences, 9.5% to 13% seen once. The sample comprised whole blood. The receptors were gathered from an adult who was a healthcare worker with PCR-confirmed SARS-CoV-2 infection or an uninfected control (not recorded which). Both conserved end residues are part of each CDR3. Fields, in order: clone size, J gene, V gene, D gene, CDR3 protein, CDR3 DNA. The D gene is left open where the match is weak. Clone sizes are given selectively: once, few, many, or a class where the clone is expanded.

abundance: NA; j_gene: TRBJ2-7; v_gene: TRBV3-1; d_gene: NA; CDR3aa: CASSLTTGSEQYF; CDR3nt: TGTGCCAGCAGCCTAACGACAGGTTCCGAGCAGTACTTC
abundance: many; j_gene: TRBJ2-3; v_gene: TRBV2; d_gene: NA; CDR3aa: CASSVTDTQYF; CDR3nt: TGTGCCAGCAGTGTTACAGATACGCAGTATTTT
abundance: many; j_gene: TRBJ2-7; v_gene: TRBV28; d_gene: TRBD1; CDR3aa: CASWGQGPAYEQYF; CDR3nt: TGTGCCAGCTGGGGACAGGGGCCCGCCTACGAGCAGTACTTC
abundance: NA; j_gene: TRBJ2-5; v_gene: TRBV5-1; d_gene: NA; CDR3aa: CASSFSTGHETQYF; CDR3nt: TGCGCCAGCAGCTTTAGCACAGGACATGAGACCCAGTACTTC
abundance: NA; j_gene: TRBJ2-5; v_gene: TRBV29-1; d_gene: TRBD1; CDR3aa: CSVFDTRGHETQYF; CDR3nt: TGCAGCGTCTTCGATACCAGGGGGCACGAGACCCAGTACTTC
abundance: many; j_gene: TRBJ2-6; v_gene: TRBV5-6; d_gene: TRBD1; CDR3aa: CASSLNRGSSGANVLTF; CDR3nt: TGTGCCAGCAGCTTGAACAGGGGAAGCTCTGGGGCCAACGTCCTGACTTTC
abundance: many; j_gene: TRBJ2-1; v_gene: TRBV11-2; d_gene: NA; CDR3aa: CASSLFDLTYNEQFF; CDR3nt: TGTGCCAGCAGCTTGTTCGACCTGACCTACAATGAGCAGTTCTTC
abundance: few; j_gene: TRBJ2-5; v_gene: TRBV11-2; d_gene: NA; CDR3aa: CASSLSLGGASQETQYF; CDR3nt: TGTGCCAGCAGCTTATCGTTAGGAGGAGCCAGCCAAGAGACCCAGTACTTC
abundance: few; j_gene: TRBJ2-3; v_gene: TRBV9; d_gene: TRBD2; CDR3aa: CASSVVGPGTSGGPSTDTQYF; CDR3nt: TGTGCCAGCAGCGTAGTAGGCCCCGGGACTAGCGGGGGACCAAGCACAGATACGCAGTATTTT
abundance: NA; j_gene: TRBJ2-5; v_gene: TRBV12-3/TRBV12-4; d_gene: TRBD2; CDR3aa: CASSLARLAGKETQYF; CDR3nt: TGTGCCAGCAGTTTAGCGCGTCTAGCGGGCAAAGAGACCCAGTACTTC
abundance: few; j_gene: TRBJ1-1; v_gene: TRBV4-1; d_gene: TRBD1; CDR3aa: CASSQGQGATLNEAFF; CDR3nt: TGCGCCAGCAGCCAAGGGCAGGGGGCTACGCTTAATGAAGCTTTCTTT
abundance: many; j_gene: TRBJ2-5; v_gene: TRBV3-1; d_gene: NA; CDR3aa: CASSQGRPETQYF; CDR3nt: TGTGCCAGCAGCCAAGGACGGCCAGAGACCCAGTACTTC
abundance: few; j_gene: TRBJ2-1; v_gene: TRBV20-1; d_gene: TRBD2; CDR3aa: CSAPDSPGLAGGGYNEQFF; CDR3nt: TGCAGTGCTCCCGACTCCCCGGGACTAGCGGGAGGAGGGTACAATGAGCAGTTCTTC
abundance: NA; j_gene: TRBJ2-7; v_gene: TRBV12-3/TRBV12-4; d_gene: TRBD2; CDR3aa: CASSRRAGVSYEQYF; CDR3nt: TGTGCCAGCAGTCGTCGAGCGGGAGTCTCCTACGAGCAGTACTTC
abundance: NA; j_gene: TRBJ2-3; v_gene: TRBV11-3; d_gene: TRBD2; CDR3aa: CASKMGLAQDTQYF; CDR3nt: TGTGCCAGCAAGATGGGACTAGCGCAAGATACGCAGTATTTT
abundance: few; j_gene: TRBJ2-7; v_gene: TRBV12-3/TRBV12-4; d_gene: TRBD1; CDR3aa: CASSSAGQGANTQYF; CDR3nt: TGTGCCAGCAGTTCAGCGGGACAGGGGGCCAATACGCAGTACTTC
abundance: few; j_gene: TRBJ2-2; v_gene: TRBV18; d_gene: NA; CDR3aa: CASSLRTINTGELFF; CDR3nt: TGTGCCAGCTCATTAAGAACGATTAACACCGGGGAGCTGTTTTTT
abundance: NA; j_gene: TRBJ2-2; v_gene: TRBV20-1; d_gene: TRBD2; CDR3aa: CSARAGGPDTGELFF; CDR3nt: TGCAGTGCTAGAGCGGGAGGGCCCGACACCGGGGAGCTGTTTTTT
abundance: few; j_gene: TRBJ2-2; v_gene: TRBV7-9; d_gene: TRBD1; CDR3aa: CASNGQGAVTGELFF; CDR3nt: TGTGCCAGCAATGGACAGGGGGCTGTCACCGGGGAGCTGTTTTTT
abundance: few; j_gene: TRBJ2-1; v_gene: TRBV11-2; d_gene: TRBD1; CDR3aa: CASSPGQNNEQFF; CDR3nt: TGTGCCAGCAGCCCGGGACAGAACAATGAGCAGTTCTTC
abundance: many; j_gene: TRBJ2-7; v_gene: TRBV11-2; d_gene: TRBD1; CDR3aa: CASSYPGQGAYEQYF; CDR3nt: TGTGCCAGCAGCTACCCGGGACAGGGGGCCTACGAGCAGTACTTC
abundance: few; j_gene: TRBJ2-6; v_gene: TRBV3-1; d_gene: NA; CDR3aa: CASTADSSGANVLTF; CDR3nt: TGTGCCAGCACGGCGGATAGCTCTGGGGCCAACGTCCTGACTTTC
abundance: NA; j_gene: TRBJ2-5; v_gene: TRBV6-2/TRBV6-3; d_gene: TRBD2; CDR3aa: CASSYSKGTSGKRETQYF; CDR3nt: TGTGCCAGCAGTTACTCGAAAGGGACTAGTGGAAAGCGGGAGACCCAGTACTTC
abundance: NA; j_gene: TRBJ1-1; v_gene: TRBV28; d_gene: NA; CDR3aa: CASSLWGGGTEAFF; CDR3nt: TGTGCCAGCAGTTTATGGGGAGGAGGGACTGAAGCTTTCTTT
abundance: NA; j_gene: TRBJ2-7; v_gene: TRBV14; d_gene: NA; CDR3aa: CASRDDSRQYF; CDR3nt: TGTGCCAGCAGAGACGACTCGAGGCAGTACTTC
abundance: few; j_gene: TRBJ1-1; v_gene: TRBV25-1; d_gene: TRBD1; CDR3aa: CASSPGQGNTEAFF; CDR3nt: TGTGCCAGCAGTCCAGGACAGGGGAACACTGAAGCTTTCTTT
abundance: NA; j_gene: TRBJ2-3; v_gene: TRBV5-1; d_gene: NA; CDR3aa: CASSLWGTQTSDTQYF; CDR3nt: TGCGCCAGCAGCTTGTGGGGGACTCAGACATCCGATACGCAGTATTTT
abundance: NA; j_gene: TRBJ2-1; v_gene: TRBV2; d_gene: NA; CDR3aa: CASSERGDNEQFF; CDR3nt: TGTGCCAGCAGTGAGAGAGGGGACAATGAGCAGTTCTTC
abundance: many; j_gene: TRBJ2-1; v_gene: TRBV21-1; d_gene: NA; CDR3aa: CASSKKEAGLRLAGEQFF; CDR3nt: TGTGCCAGCAGCAAAAAGGAGGCGGGGTTACGACTAGCGGGGGAGCAGTTCTTC
abundance: NA; j_gene: TRBJ2-5; v_gene: TRBV6-1; d_gene: TRBD1; CDR3aa: CASSEDRGVQETQYF; CDR3nt: TGTGCCAGCAGTGAGGACAGGGGCGTTCAGGAGACCCAGTACTTC
abundance: few; j_gene: TRBJ2-7; v_gene: TRBV7-8; d_gene: NA; CDR3aa: CASSLTATGYEQYF; CDR3nt: TGTGCCAGCAGCTTAACGGCTACAGGCTACGAGCAGTACTTC
abundance: NA; j_gene: TRBJ1-1; v_gene: TRBV20-1; d_gene: NA; CDR3aa: CSARQSYTEAFF; CDR3nt: TGCAGTGCTAGACAGAGTTACACTGAAGCTTTCTTT
abundance: NA; j_gene: TRBJ2-3; v_gene: TRBV6-6; d_gene: NA; CDR3aa: CASSYSQGQSTDTQYF; CDR3nt: TGTGCCAGCAGTTACTCCCAGGGGCAGAGCACAGATACGCAGTATTTT